The rows below give T cell receptor beta chains drawn from one sample of a study of shared clonotypes between healthy human individuals. The protocol was immunoSEQ multiplex PCR, while the TCRdb copy is restricted to in-frame clones and leaves out a portion. The repertoire holds 450,000 to 550,000 clones, with 79% as singletons. The material sequenced was PBMCs. Source of these receptors: a woman between 40 and 50 years old in good health. Some clones in this sample may be carry-over from other donors' samples. Each CDR3 is given with its conserved first and last residue. Each record gives: J gene, D gene, clone size, V gene, CDR3 protein, CDR3 DNA. D genes are given only for firm matches. Part of the rows lack a size; the others show once, few, many or a class for expanded clones.

TRBJ1-2 TRBD1 . TRBV5-1 CASRLLPGQGRGYTF TGCGCCAGCAGACTACTTCCGGGACAGGGAAGAGGCTACACCTTC
TRBJ2-5 . . TRBV29-1 CSVEMTDQETQYF TGCAGCGTTGAAATGACGGACCAAGAGACCCAGTACTTC
TRBJ2-5 . . TRBV13 CASSLGRIGETQYF TGTGCCAGCAGCTTAGGAAGGATTGGAGAGACCCAGTACTTC
TRBJ2-1 . . TRBV18 CASSPRGTDSEQFF TGTGCCAGCTCACCACGGGGGACGGATAGTGAGCAGTTCTTC
TRBJ2-2 . . TRBV20-1 CSALNTGELFF TGCAGTGCTTTAAACACCGGGGAGCTGTTTTTT
TRBJ1-1 . . TRBV18 CASSLEGGTEAFF TGTGCCAGCTCACTGGAGGGGGGCACTGAAGCTTTCTTT
TRBJ2-7 TRBD1 . TRBV28 CASSTGQGFYEQYF TGTGCCAGCAGTACCGGACAGGGGTTCTACGAGCAGTACTTC
TRBJ1-1 . . TRBV7-9 CASSALPGSTEAFF TGTGCCAGCAGCGCTCTCCCGGGGTCCACTGAAGCTTTCTTT
TRBJ1-1 TRBD1 once TRBV7-9 CASSLATGRTEAFF TGTGCCAGCAGCTTAGCGACAGGGAGGACTGAAGCTTTCTTT
TRBJ2-7 TRBD1 . TRBV7-2 CASSPDRGTYEQYF TGTGCCAGCAGCCCGGACAGGGGGACCTACGAGCAGTACTTC
TRBJ2-3 TRBD2 . TRBV11-2 CASSQPGLAGGPVDTQYF TGTGCCAGCAGCCAGCCGGGACTAGCGGGAGGGCCGGTAGATACGCAGTATTTT
TRBJ2-7 . . TRBV28 CASSLWAEEQYF TGTGCCAGCAGTTTATGGGCTGAAGAGCAGTACTTC
TRBJ2-1 TRBD1 . TRBV4-3 CASSQSRDSLQGEQFF TGCGCCAGCAGCCAGAGCCGGGACAGCTTACAGGGTGAGCAGTTCTTC
TRBJ2-1 TRBD2 once TRBV5-1 CASSFFSGRAGYNEQFF TGCGCCAGCAGCTTTTTCAGCGGGAGGGCGGGATACAATGAGCAGTTCTTC
TRBJ1-1 . . TRBV7-3 CASSAPRVGTEAFF TGTGCCAGCAGCGCGCCCAGGGTGGGCACTGAAGCTTTCTTT
TRBJ2-7 TRBD2 once TRBV7-9 CASSQTRAGGAYEQYF TGTGCCAGCAGCCAGACCAGGGCGGGAGGGGCATACGAGCAGTACTTC
TRBJ1-2 TRBD1 . TRBV6-1 CASREQGADPLGLYGYTF TGTGCCAGCAGGGAACAGGGGGCTGATCCCCTTGGACTCTATGGCTACACCTTC
TRBJ2-1 . . TRBV11-2 CASVPALHNEQFF TGTGCCAGCGTACCCGCACTTCACAATGAGCAGTTCTTC
TRBJ2-1 . . TRBV30 CAWRKRGSHEQFF TGTGCCTGGAGAAAAAGGGGGAGCCATGAGCAGTTCTTC
TRBJ1-1 . . TRBV28 CASSPPGGTEAFF TGTGCCAGCAGTCCCCCAGGAGGGACTGAAGCTTTCTTT
TRBJ2-7 TRBD1 . TRBV7-3 CASSSTGGAGEQYF TGTGCCAGCAGCTCGACAGGGGGCGCGGGGGAGCAGTACTTC
TRBJ1-2 . . TRBV19 CASSTPGLNYGYTF TGTGCCAGTAGTACACCGGGCCTTAACTATGGCTACACCTTC
TRBJ1-1 . few TRBV7-9 CASSPLREAFF TGTGCCAGCAGCCCCCTCCGGGAAGCTTTCTTT
TRBJ1-1 . few TRBV5-3 CARSLVMREWDAEAFF TGTGCCAGAAGCTTGGTCATGAGGGAGTGGGACGCTGAAGCTTTCTTT
TRBJ2-3 . . TRBV18 CASSPAESDTQYF TGTGCCAGCTCACCCGCAGAATCAGATACGCAGTATTTT
TRBJ2-3 . many TRBV2 CASSRPKGGTDTQYF TGTGCCAGCAGTCGCCCGAAAGGGGGCACAGATACGCAGTATTTT
TRBJ1-2 . . TRBV19 CASSTDRAGLYGYTF TGTGCCAGTAGTACTGACCGGGCAGGGCTCTATGGCTACACCTTC
TRBJ1-1 TRBD1 . TRBV19 CASSLDRGSEAFF TGTGCCAGTAGCCTTGACAGGGGCTCTGAAGCTTTCTTT
TRBJ2-1 TRBD2 few TRBV12-5 CASGLVVAGAINEQFF TGTGCTAGTGGTTTGGTAGTAGCGGGAGCAATAAATGAGCAGTTCTTC
TRBJ1-1 . few TRBV25-1 CASSDFFRRMNTEAFF TGTGCCAGCAGTGATTTCTTCCGGCGAATGAACACTGAAGCTTTCTTT
TRBJ2-2 TRBD1 . TRBV15 CATSRGGTVTGELFF TGTGCCACCAGCAGAGGAGGGACAGTCACCGGGGAGCTGTTTTTT
TRBJ2-7 . . TRBV7-9 CASSPMVSYEQYF TGTGCCAGCAGCCCGATGGTATCCTACGAGCAGTACTTC
TRBJ2-7 . once TRBV15 CATSDQEVRGLPGEQYF TGTGCCACCAGCGACCAAGAGGTCAGGGGCCTCCCCGGCGAGCAGTACTTC
TRBJ2-1 TRBD2 . TRBV19 CASSGLAGRYNEQFF TGTGCCAGTAGCGGACTAGCGGGACGCTACAATGAGCAGTTCTTC